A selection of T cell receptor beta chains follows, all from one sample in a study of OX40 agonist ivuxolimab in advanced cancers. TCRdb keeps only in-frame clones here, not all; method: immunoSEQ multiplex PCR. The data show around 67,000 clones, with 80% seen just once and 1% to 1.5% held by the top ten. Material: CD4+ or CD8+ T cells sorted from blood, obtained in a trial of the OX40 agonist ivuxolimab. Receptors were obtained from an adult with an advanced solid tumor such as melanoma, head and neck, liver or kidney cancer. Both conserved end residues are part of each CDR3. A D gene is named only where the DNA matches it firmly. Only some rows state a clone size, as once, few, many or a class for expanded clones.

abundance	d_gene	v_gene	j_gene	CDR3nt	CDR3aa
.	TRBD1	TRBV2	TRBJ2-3	TGTGCCAGCAGTGAAATCGACAGGGCAATCTTAAGGACGCAGTATTTT	CASSEIDRAILRTQYF
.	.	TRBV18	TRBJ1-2	TGTGCCAGCTCACCAGCGGAGAGCACTTGGGGCTACACCTTC	CASSPAESTWGYTF
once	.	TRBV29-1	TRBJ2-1	TGCAGCGTTAAGGACATTAGTCTGTTCTTC	CSVKDISLFF
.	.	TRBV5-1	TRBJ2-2	TGCGCCAGCAGCTTGTCGGAGGGGGCGCTCGGGGAGCTGTTTTTT	CASSLSEGALGELFF
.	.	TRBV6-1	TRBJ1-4	TGTGCCAGCAGGGCCCGACAGACAACTAATGAAAAACTGTTTTTT	CASRARQTTNEKLFF
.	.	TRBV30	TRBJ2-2	TGTGCCTGGACAAAAAATGTGGACACCGGGGAGCTGTTTTTT	CAWTKNVDTGELFF
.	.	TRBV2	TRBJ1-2	TGTGCCAGCAGTGTAGGCCCCCGCTTAGGTGGCTACACCTTC	CASSVGPRLGGYTF
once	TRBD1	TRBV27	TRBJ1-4	TGTGCCAGCAGTTTATCCGGGACAGGTCATGAAAAACTGTTTTTT	CASSLSGTGHEKLFF
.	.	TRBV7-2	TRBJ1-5	TGTGCCAGCAGCTTAGACGGAATAGGGCCCCAGCATTTT	CASSLDGIGPQHF
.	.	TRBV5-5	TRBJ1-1	TGTGCCAGCAGCTTGAGCGGGGGGAACACTGAAGCTTTCTTT	CASSLSGGNTEAFF
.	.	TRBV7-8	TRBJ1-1	TGTGCCAGCAGCTTAGCGGGCGACAGAGTTTCCCTGAACACTGAAGCTTTCTTT	CASSLAGDRVSLNTEAFF
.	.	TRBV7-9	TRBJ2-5	TGTGCCAGCAGCTTATTTCTCCCGTCCGGGGAGACCCAGTACTTC	CASSLFLPSGETQYF
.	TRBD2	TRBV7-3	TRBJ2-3	TGTGCCAGCAGCTTAACTAGCGGGGGGGCGTCAGATACGCAGTATTTT	CASSLTSGGASDTQYF
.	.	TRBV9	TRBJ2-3	TGTGCCAGCAGCGTATCAAGTCTTACAGATACGCAGTATTTT	CASSVSSLTDTQYF
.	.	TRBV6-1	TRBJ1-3	TGTGCCAGCAGTGAAGCCTGGGGGGCTGGAAACACCATATATTTT	CASSEAWGAGNTIYF
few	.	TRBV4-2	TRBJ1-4	TGTGCCAGCAGCCAAGATGGGCAGGGTACTGAAAAACTGTTTTTT	CASSQDGQGTEKLFF
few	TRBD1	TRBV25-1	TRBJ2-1	TGTGCCAGCAGTGAACCGGGACAGGGTCAGAATGAGCAGTTCTTC	CASSEPGQGQNEQFF
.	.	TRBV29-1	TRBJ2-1	TGCAGCCATAACACGGGCAATGAGCAGTTCTTC	CSHNTGNEQFF
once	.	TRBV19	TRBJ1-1	TGTGCCAGTAGTAGAACAGGATTGAACACTGAAGCTTTCTTT	CASSRTGLNTEAFF
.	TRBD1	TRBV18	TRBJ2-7	TGTGCCAGCTCATCCCCGGGACAGGGGACCTACGAGCAGTACTTC	CASSSPGQGTYEQYF
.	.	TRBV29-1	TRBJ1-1	TGCAGCGTCGACTGGACGAACACTGAAGCTTTCTTT	CSVDWTNTEAFF
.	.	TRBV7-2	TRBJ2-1	TGTGCCAGCAGGTACTCCCGGGGACATAATGAGCAGTTCTTC	CASRYSRGHNEQFF
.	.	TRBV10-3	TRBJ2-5	TGTGCCATCAGTGAGCGGGAGACCCAGTACTTC	CAISERETQYF
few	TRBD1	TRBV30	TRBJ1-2	TGTGCCTGGAGTGAACAGGGAAGGGGGCTCCATGGCTACACCTTC	CAWSEQGRGLHGYTF
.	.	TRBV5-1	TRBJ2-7	TGCGCCAGCAGCTCAGGACAGAGCTCCTACGAGCAGTACTTC	CASSSGQSSYEQYF
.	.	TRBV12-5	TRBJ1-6	TGTGCTAGTGGTTTGACAGACTCCTATAATTCACCCCTCCACTTT	CASGLTDSYNSPLHF
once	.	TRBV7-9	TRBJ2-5	TGTGCCAGCAGCTTAGGTGGGACCAACCAAGAGACCCAGTACTTC	CASSLGGTNQETQYF
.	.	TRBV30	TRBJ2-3	TGTGCCTGGAGCCCCCTACAAGATACGCAGTATTTT	CAWSPLQDTQYF
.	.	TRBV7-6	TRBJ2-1	TGTGCCAGCAGCTTCGGGGGAAGACACAATGAGCAGTTCTTC	CASSFGGRHNEQFF
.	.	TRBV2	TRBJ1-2	TGTGCCAGTACGGAGTTCATAACTGGTAATGGCTACACCTTC	CASTEFITGNGYTF
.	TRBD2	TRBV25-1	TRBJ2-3	TGTGCCAGCAGTGATCCACTAGCGGGGGCCACAGATACGCAGTATTTT	CASSDPLAGATDTQYF
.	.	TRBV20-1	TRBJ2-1	TGCAGTGCTGATACCTACAATGAGCAGTTCTTC	CSADTYNEQFF
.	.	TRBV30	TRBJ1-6	TGTGCCTGGACCCTATATCCCCGCCGGAGTAATTCACCCCTCCACTTT	CAWTLYPRRSNSPLHF
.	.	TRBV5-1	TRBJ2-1	TGCGCCAGCAGCTTGTACGAGATCAATGAGCAGTTCTTC	CASSLYEINEQFF
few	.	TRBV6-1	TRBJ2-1	TGTGCCAGCAGTGCCGTCAGGGGCTCGTTTATTAGTGAGCAGTTCTTC	CASSAVRGSFISEQFF
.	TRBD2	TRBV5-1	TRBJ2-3	TGCGCCAGCAGCAAACTAGCGGGGAGCACAGATACGCAGTATTTT	CASSKLAGSTDTQYF
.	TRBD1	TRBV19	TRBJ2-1	TGTGCCATCCCGGACAGGGTCTACAATGAGCAGTTCTTC	CAIPDRVYNEQFF
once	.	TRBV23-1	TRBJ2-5	TGCGCCAGCAGTCAATTAGGCGCTGACCAAGAGACCCAGTACTTC	CASSQLGADQETQYF
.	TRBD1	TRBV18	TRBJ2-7	TGTGCCAGCTCACCGAGGGGACAGAACTACGAGCAGTACTTC	CASSPRGQNYEQYF
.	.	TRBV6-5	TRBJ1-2	TGTGCCAGCAGTTATGGGGGCATCGGATATGGCTACACCTTC	CASSYGGIGYGYTF
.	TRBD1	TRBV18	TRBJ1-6	TGTGCCAGCTCACCACAAGGGACAGGGGATAATGCACCCCTCCACTTT	CASSPQGTGDNAPLHF
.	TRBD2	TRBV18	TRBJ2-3	TGTGCCAGCTCACGAACCTCATCTAGCGGGGACCTCACAGATACGCAGTATTTT	CASSRTSSSGDLTDTQYF
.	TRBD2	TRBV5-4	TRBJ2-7	TGTGCCAGCAGCTTTCCTACGGGGGGGCCTCGAGAGCAGTACTTC	CASSFPTGGPREQYF